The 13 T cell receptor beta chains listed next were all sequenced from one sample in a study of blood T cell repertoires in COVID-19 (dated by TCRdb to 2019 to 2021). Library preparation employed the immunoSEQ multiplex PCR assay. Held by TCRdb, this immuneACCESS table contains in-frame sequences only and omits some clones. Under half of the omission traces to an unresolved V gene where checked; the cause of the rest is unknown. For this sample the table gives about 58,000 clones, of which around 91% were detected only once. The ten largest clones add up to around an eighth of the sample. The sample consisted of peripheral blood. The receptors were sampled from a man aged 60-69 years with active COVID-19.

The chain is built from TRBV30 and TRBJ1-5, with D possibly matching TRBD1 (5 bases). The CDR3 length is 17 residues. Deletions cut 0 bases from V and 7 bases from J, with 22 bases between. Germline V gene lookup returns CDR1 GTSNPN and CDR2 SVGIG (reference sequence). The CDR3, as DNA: TGTGCCTGGAGTGTATTCGCAGTTAACAGGCCGCGGCAGCCCCAGCATTTT. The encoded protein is CAWSVFAVNRPRQPQHF.

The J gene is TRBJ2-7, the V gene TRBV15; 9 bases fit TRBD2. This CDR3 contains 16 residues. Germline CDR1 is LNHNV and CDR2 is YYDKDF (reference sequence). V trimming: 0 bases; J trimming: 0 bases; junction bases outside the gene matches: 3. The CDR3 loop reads CATSRDLAGLSYEQYF. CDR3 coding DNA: TGTGCCACCAGCAGAGATCTAGCGGGGCTCTCCTACGAGCAGTACTTC. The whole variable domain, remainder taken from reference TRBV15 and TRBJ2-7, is DAMVIQNPRYQVTQFGKPVTLSCSQTLNHNVMYWYQQKSSQAPKLLFHYYDKDFNNEADTPDNFQSRRPNTSFCFLDIRSPGLGDTAMYLCATSRDLAGLSYEQYFGPGTRLTVT.

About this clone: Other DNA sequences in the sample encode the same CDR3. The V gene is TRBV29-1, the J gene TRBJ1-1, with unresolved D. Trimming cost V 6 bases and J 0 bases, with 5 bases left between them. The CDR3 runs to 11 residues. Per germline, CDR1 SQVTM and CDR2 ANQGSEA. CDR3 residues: CSVPVNTEAFF. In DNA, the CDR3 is TGCAGCGTACCAGTGAACACTGAAGCTTTCTTT.

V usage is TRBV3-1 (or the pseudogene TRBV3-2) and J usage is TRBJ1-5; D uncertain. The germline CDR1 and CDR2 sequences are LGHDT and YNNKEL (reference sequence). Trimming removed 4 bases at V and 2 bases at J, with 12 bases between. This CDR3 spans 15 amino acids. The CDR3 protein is CASSPDPGGNQPQHF. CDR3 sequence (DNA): TGTGCCAGCAGCCCTGACCCGGGTGGCAATCAGCCCCAGCATTTT.

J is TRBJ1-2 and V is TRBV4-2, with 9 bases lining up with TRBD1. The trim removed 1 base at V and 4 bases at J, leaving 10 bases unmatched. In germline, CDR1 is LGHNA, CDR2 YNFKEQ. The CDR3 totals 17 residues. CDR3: CASSQVSERTGVYGYTF. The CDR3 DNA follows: TGTGCCAGCAGCCAAGTAAGTGAGCGGACAGGGGTCTATGGCTACACCTTC.

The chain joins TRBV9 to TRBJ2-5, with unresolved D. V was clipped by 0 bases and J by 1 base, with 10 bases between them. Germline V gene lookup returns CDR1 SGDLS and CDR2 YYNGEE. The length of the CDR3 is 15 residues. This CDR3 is CASSVGGGTQETQYF. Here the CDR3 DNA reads TGTGCCAGCAGCGTAGGTGGTGGCACCCAAGAGACCCAGTACTTC.

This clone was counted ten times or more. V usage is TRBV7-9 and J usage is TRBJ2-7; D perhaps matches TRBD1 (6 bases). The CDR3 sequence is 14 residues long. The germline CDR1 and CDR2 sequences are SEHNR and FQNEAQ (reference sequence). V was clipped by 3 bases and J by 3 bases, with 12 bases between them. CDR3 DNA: TGTGCCAGCAGCTTGGCAGGGGTCTACTACGAGCAGTACTTC. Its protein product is CASSLAGVYYEQYF.

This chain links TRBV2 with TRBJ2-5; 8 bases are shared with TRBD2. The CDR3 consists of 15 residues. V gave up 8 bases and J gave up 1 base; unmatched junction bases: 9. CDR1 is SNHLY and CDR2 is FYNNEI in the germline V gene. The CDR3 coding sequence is TGTGCCAGCCCATCTGGACTAGCTAGCCAAGAGACCCAGTACTTC. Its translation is CASPSGLASQETQYF.

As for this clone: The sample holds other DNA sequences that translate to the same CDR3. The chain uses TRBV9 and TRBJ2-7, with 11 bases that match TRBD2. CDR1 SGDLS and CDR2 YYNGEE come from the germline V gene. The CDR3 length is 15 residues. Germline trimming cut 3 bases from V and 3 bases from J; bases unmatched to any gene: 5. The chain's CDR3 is CASSERLAGFYEQYF. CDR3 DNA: TGTGCCAGCAGCGAGCGACTAGCGGGATTCTACGAGCAGTACTTC.

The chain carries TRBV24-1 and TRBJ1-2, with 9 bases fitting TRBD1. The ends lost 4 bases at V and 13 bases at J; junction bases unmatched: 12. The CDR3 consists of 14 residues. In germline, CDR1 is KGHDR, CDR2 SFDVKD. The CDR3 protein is CATSDRTGAGHPTF. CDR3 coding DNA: TGTGCCACCAGTGACCGGACAGGGGCCGGGCATCCCACCTTC.

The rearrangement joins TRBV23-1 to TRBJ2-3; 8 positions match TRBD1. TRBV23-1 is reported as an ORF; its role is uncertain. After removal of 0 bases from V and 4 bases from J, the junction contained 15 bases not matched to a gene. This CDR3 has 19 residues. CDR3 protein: CASSQSRGKQGGVSDTQYF. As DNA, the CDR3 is TGCGCCAGCAGTCAATCGAGGGGGAAACAGGGGGGAGTTTCAGATACGCAGTATTTT.

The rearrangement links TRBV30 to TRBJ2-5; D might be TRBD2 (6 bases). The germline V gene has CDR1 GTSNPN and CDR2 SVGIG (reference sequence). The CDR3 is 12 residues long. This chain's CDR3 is CVIGGSGETQYF. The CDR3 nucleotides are TGTGTTATCGGGGGAAGTGGGGAGACCCAGTACTTC.

CDR3 residues: CASSPTYHGGRGVYNEQFF. For the CDR3, the DNA is TGTGCCAGCAGCCCCACCTACCATGGGGGGCGGGGGGTTTACAATGAGCAGTTCTTC. V gene TRBV9 combines with J gene TRBJ2-1; 8 nucleotides align to TRBD2. The CDR3 loop spans 19 amino acids. V lost 4 bases and J lost 4; bases outside the gene matches: 19. Germline CDR1 and CDR2: SGDLS and YYNGEE.